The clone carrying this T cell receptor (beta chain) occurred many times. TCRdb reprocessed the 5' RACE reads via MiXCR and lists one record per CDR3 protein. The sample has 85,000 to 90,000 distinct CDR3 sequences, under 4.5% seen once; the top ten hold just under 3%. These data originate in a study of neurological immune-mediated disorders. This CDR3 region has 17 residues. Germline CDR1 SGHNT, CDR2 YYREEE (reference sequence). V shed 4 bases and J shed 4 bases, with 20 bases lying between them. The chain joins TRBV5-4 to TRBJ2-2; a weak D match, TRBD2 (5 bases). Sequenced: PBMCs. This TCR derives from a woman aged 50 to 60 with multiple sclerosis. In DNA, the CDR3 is TGTGCCAGCAGCCCTGCCCGGGGTCGATCGGGCACCGGGGAGCTGTTTTTT. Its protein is CASSPARGRSGTGELFF.